Listed below are T cell receptor beta chains from one sample, sequenced in a study of beta chain features in type 1 diabetes. The method was immunoSEQ multiplex PCR; TCRdb's version includes in-frame clones alone and lacks a portion of them. In the table there are hundreds of thousands of clones, 12% to 15% of which are singletons. Sequenced material: naive CD4+ T cells from blood. The receptors come from a woman aged 40-49 years in good health. Each CDR3 is given with its conserved first and last residue. Fields, in order: J gene, V gene, CDR3 protein.

TRBJ2-7 TRBV19 CASSARTGQGTFRNEQYF
TRBJ1-1 TRBV7-2 CASSLVDRSNTEAFF
TRBJ1-5 TRBV29-1 CSVGQDTGTGRSQPQHF
TRBJ1-1 TRBV4-3 CASSYRTGTEAFF
TRBJ2-3 TRBV7-2 CASSYGRHSTDTQYF
TRBJ1-1 TRBV7-9 CASSSGTGSTEAFF
TRBJ1-1 TRBV7-2 CASSRDRGNTEAFF
TRBJ2-2 TRBV27 CASRAGSITGELFF
TRBJ1-5 TRBV11-2 CASSFLTDQPQHF
TRBJ2-3 TRBV4-1 CASSQPDRSNTDTQYF
TRBJ2-5 TRBV10-2 CASSKNREGETQYF
TRBJ1-5 TRBV7-2 CASSWGDQPQHF